The 17 T cell receptor beta chains given below trace back to one sample, sequenced in a study of shared clonotypes between healthy human individuals (dated by TCRdb to about 2020). The receptor library was made with the immunoSEQ multiplex PCR assay. Here the immuneACCESS table is served through TCRdb, limited to in-frame sequences with V and J called. Missing clones are a known gap in these copies; in checked studies unresolved V genes cover under half, and the rest lacks a known reason. A total of some 1.1 million clones appear in this sample, 77% of them only once. Roughly 0.9% of the sample is taken by the ten largest. What was sequenced was memory CD4+ T cells from PBMCs. Read against the paper, the sample's cell subset or site label means: CD45RA-negative fraction. The receptors shown here come from a young man in good health. Some clones in this sample may be carry-over from other donors' samples.

The V and J genes are TRBV5-1 and TRBJ1-1, with D possibly being TRBD1 (5 bases). V lost 4 bases to trimming and J lost 5 bases, with 15 bases between them. The germline V gene has CDR1 SGHRS and CDR2 YFSETQ. This CDR3 spans 14 amino acids. CDR3 DNA sequence: TGCGCCAGCAGCCTCATTGTGGGGCCAACTGAAGCTTTCTTT. As protein: CASSLIVGPTEAFF.

This clone was found a few times. This chain links TRBV27 with TRBJ2-6; 7 bases agree with TRBD1. This CDR3 has 17 amino acids. Losses at the gene ends were 6 bases for V and 2 bases for J; bases not matched to a gene: 10. The germline V gene encodes CDR1 MNHEY and CDR2 SMNVEV (reference sequence). This CDR3 reads CASSGGTVFAGANVLTF. CDR3 bases: TGTGCCAGCAGCGGTGGGACAGTTTTTGCTGGGGCCAACGTCCTGACTTTC.

The rearrangement links TRBV27 to TRBJ2-7; weak D call: TRBD1 (5 bases). V was shortened by 5 bases and J by 5 bases, with 13 bases between the two germline ends. This CDR3 region has 13 residues. Germline CDR1 reads MNHEY; CDR2 reads SMNVEV (reference sequence). The CDR3 spells CASSPRGYDEQYF. Written as DNA, the CDR3 is TGTGCCAGCAGTCCAAGGGGTTATGACGAGCAGTACTTC.

The chain couples TRBV19 to TRBJ1-5, with D possibly matching TRBD1 (5 bases). The CDR3 is made up of 15 amino acids. The germline V gene has CDR1 LNHDA and CDR2 SQIVND (reference sequence). Trimming took 7 bases from V and 4 from J, leaving 17 bases between them. The CDR3 DNA is TGTGCCAGTACGATGCGGCAGGGCCTAAATCAGCCCCAGCATTTT. It codes for CASTMRQGLNQPQHF.

This chain joins TRBV15 and TRBJ2-7; D may match TRBD1 or TRBD2 (5 bases each). The CDR3 spans 14 residues. V was clipped by 1 base and J by 3 bases, with 10 bases between them. Germline CDR1 is LNHNV and CDR2 is YYDKDF (reference sequence). The CDR3, as DNA: TGTGCCACCAGCAGAGTGGGGACGGACTACGAGCAGTACTTC. Its translation is CATSRVGTDYEQYF.

This clone was found once. The chain carries TRBV28 and TRBJ2-1; D is possibly TRBD1 or TRBD2 (6 bases each). Germline V CDR1 and CDR2: MDHEN, SYDVKM. With 2 bases removed from V and 12 bases from J, the gap between germline ends came to 8 bases. The CDR3 covers 11 residues. CDR3 protein: CASSLEGGQFF. For the CDR3, the DNA is TGTGCCAGCAGTTTAGAGGGGGGGCAGTTCTTC.

This sequence joins TRBV4-1 and TRBJ2-7, with unresolved D. This CDR3 region has 14 residues. Germline lookup yields CDR1 MGHRA and CDR2 YSYEKL. V gave up 1 base and J gave up 0 bases, with 7 bases separating them. CDR3 coding DNA: TGCGCCAGCAGCCAAGTGACAAACTCCTACGAGCAGTACTTC. This translates into CASSQVTNSYEQYF.

This chain uses TRBV5-1 with TRBJ2-3; 9 positions agree with TRBD2. Germline V gene sequence: CDR1 SGHRS, CDR2 YFSETQ. The CDR3 loop spans 15 amino acids. Losses at the gene ends were 4 bases for V and 6 bases for J; bases not matched to a gene: 9. CDR3 nucleotide sequence: TGCGCCAGCAGCCTTGGGGTAGCGGGAGTGGATACGCAGTATTTT. It specifies CASSLGVAGVDTQYF.

The genes are TRBV10-2 and TRBJ1-1; D call uncertain. V gave up 6 bases and J gave up 8 bases, with 16 bases separating them. This CDR3 is 13 amino acids long. Germline V gene lookup returns CDR1 WSHSY and CDR2 SAAADI. CDR3 nucleotides: TGCGCCAGCAGAACGCCAAACTTGGGAGAAGCTTTCTTT. This gives the protein CASRTPNLGEAFF.

The chain carries TRBV20-1 and TRBJ2-3; D gene unclear. Between the trimmed V and J ends, which lost 5 bases and 6 bases, there was a span of 9 bases. In germline, CDR1 is DFQATT, CDR2 SNEGSKA (reference sequence). The CDR3 covers 11 residues. The CDR3 reads CSALRTDTQYF. Written as DNA, the CDR3 is TGCAGTGCTCTTAGGACGGATACGCAGTATTTT.

The rearrangement links TRBV7-6 to TRBJ2-7; 10 positions agree with TRBD2. Germline CDR1 SGHVS, CDR2 FNYEAQ. With 5 bases clipped from V and 9 bases from J, the junction kept 7 bases outside the gene matches. The CDR3 is 13 residues long. The chain's CDR3 is CASSPTLAGGQYF. In DNA, the CDR3 is TGTGCCAGCAGCCCGACCTTAGCGGGAGGGCAGTACTTC.

Remarks on this clone: The junction departs from germline at one end; a sequencing error may be responsible. The chain is built from TRBV15 and TRBJ2-4; 10 positions match TRBD1. There are 15 residues in the CDR3. Germline assignment: CDR1 LNHNV and CDR2 YYDKDF (reference sequence). This CDR3 reads CATSRPGTTGQGLGF. The CDR3 nucleotides are TGTGCCACCAGCAGACCTGGAACGACGGGACAGGGGCTGGGTTTC. Together with reference TRBV15 and TRBJ2-4, the CDR3 gives the full variable domain: DAMVIQNPRYQVTQFGKPVTLSCSQTLNHNVMYWYQQKSSQAPKLLFHYYDKDFNNEADTPDNFQSRRPNTSFCFLDIRSPGLGDTAMYLCATSRPGTTGQGLGFGAGTRLSVL.

The J gene is TRBJ2-6, the V gene TRBV6-5; D may match TRBD1 or TRBD2 (6 bases each). V lost 7 bases, J lost 1 base, and 11 bases lay in between. The CDR3 length is 15 residues. Per germline, CDR1 MNHEY and CDR2 SVGAGI. The DNA of the CDR3 is TGTGCCAGCACCGAGGGGGGTTCTGGGGCCAACGTCCTGACTTTC. Protein: CASTEGGSGANVLTF.

Here the CDR3 reads CASSALAGAGNEQFF. The CDR3 DNA reads as TGTGCCAGTAGTGCCCTAGCGGGAGCTGGGAATGAGCAGTTCTTC. The rearrangement joins TRBV19 to TRBJ2-1, with 10 bases aligning to TRBD2. In germline, CDR1 is LNHDA, CDR2 SQIVND (reference sequence). This CDR3 is 15 amino acids long. Unmatched junction bases numbered 8, after V lost 5 bases and J lost 7 bases.

This clone was seen more than once but under ten times. The rearrangement links TRBV29-1 to TRBJ1-1; tentatively, D is TRBD1 (6 bases). Looked up from germline, CDR1 is SQVTM and CDR2 is ANQGSEA. Trimming removed 6 bases from V and 6 bases from J, with 11 bases in between. CDR3 length equals 11 residues. The CDR3 here is CSVNGQSEAFF. CDR3 bases: TGCAGCGTGAACGGACAGTCTGAAGCTTTCTTT.

The V call is TRBV6-5, the J call TRBJ2-7, with 10 bases aligning to TRBD2. Germline V gene lookup returns CDR1 MNHEY and CDR2 SVGAGI. V was pared by 8 bases and J by 2 bases, with 6 bases of the junction left unmatched. CDR3 length equals 14 residues. CDR3 protein: CASHLAGVPYEQYF. The CDR3 coding sequence is TGTGCCAGCCATCTAGCGGGAGTTCCCTACGAGCAGTACTTC.

About this clone itself: One base separates it from a far larger clone, so it is likely a read error. The V call is TRBV28, the J call TRBJ1-5, with 7 bases that match TRBD1. There are 15 residues in the CDR3. V was pared by 6 bases and J by 6 bases, with 11 bases of the junction left unmatched. Germline assignment: CDR1 MDHEN and CDR2 SYDVKM. The CDR3 loop is CASSPIGGRGQPQHF. CDR3 bases: TGTGCCAGCAGCCCAATAGGGGGCAGGGGTCAGCCCCAGCATTTT. Full variable domain (rest looked up from reference TRBV28 and TRBJ1-5): DVKVTQSSRYLVKRTGEKVFLECVQDMDHENMFWYRQDPGLGLRLIYFSYDVKMKEKGDIPEGYSVSREKKERFSLILESASTNQTSMYLCASSPIGGRGQPQHFGDGTRLSIL.